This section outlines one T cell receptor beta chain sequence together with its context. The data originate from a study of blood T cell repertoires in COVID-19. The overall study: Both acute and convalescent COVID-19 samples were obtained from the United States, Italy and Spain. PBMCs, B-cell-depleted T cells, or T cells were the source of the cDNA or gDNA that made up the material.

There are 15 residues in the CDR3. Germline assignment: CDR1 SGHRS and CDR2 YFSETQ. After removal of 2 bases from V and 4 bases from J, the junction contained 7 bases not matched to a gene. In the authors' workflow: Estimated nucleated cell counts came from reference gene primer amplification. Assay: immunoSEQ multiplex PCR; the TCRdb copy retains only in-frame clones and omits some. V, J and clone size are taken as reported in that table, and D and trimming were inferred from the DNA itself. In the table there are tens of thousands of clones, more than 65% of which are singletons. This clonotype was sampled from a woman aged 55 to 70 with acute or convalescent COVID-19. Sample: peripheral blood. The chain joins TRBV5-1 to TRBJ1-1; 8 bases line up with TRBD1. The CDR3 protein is CASSFGQGGVTEAFF. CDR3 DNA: TGCGCCAGCAGCTTCGGACAGGGAGGGGTCACTGAAGCTTTCTTT.